These 19 T cell receptor beta chains share one sample of origin, sequenced in a study of T cell changes during pregnancy in multiple sclerosis. Profiled with immunoSEQ multiplex PCR; TCRdb holds only in-frame clones, not every one. The data contain 60,000 to 85,000 clones, roughly 90% of them singletons. The sample in question was peripheral blood, obtained after pregnancy. These receptors all stem from a female donor in good health, enrolled as a control in a pregnancy study.

The V gene is TRBV7-8, the J gene TRBJ1-1; possible D gene TRBD1, 5 bases. Germline CDR1 and CDR2: SGHVS and FQNEAQ. CDR3 size: 14 residues. V lost 5 bases and J lost 2, with 12 bases in between. CDR3 sequence: CASSDRRGNTEAFF. The CDR3 DNA is TGTGCCAGCAGCGACCGGCGGGGCAACACTGAAGCTTTCTTT.

This chain connects TRBV5-6 to TRBJ2-1, with no clear D. The germline gives CDR1 SGHDT, CDR2 YYEEEE. This CDR3 region has 12 residues. Deletions cut 0 bases from V and 9 bases from J, with 7 bases between. The chain's CDR3 is CASSLAGSEQFF. The CDR3 nucleotides read TGTGCCAGCAGCTTGGCGGGTAGTGAGCAGTTCTTC. The whole variable domain, remainder taken from reference TRBV5-6 and TRBJ2-1, is DAGVTQSPTHLIKTRGQQVTLRCSPKSGHDTVSWYQQALGQGPQFIFQYYEEEERQRGNFPDRFSGHQFPNYSSELNVNALLLGDSALYLCASSLAGSEQFFGPGTRLTVL.

The chain carries TRBV28 and TRBJ2-7; D may be TRBD2 (6 bases). Trimming pared 3 bases from V and 7 bases from J, leaving 10 bases between. CDR1 and CDR2 from the germline V gene are MDHEN and SYDVKM. This CDR3 comprises 12 residues. The chain's CDR3 is CASSFRGLEQYF. DNA of the CDR3: TGTGCCAGCAGTTTCCGGGGGTTGGAGCAGTACTTC.

The V and J genes are TRBV18 and TRBJ1-3; 7 bases are shared with TRBD1. Germline trimming cut 0 bases from V and 2 bases from J; bases unmatched to any gene: 13. CDR3 length: 19 residues. Per germline, CDR1 KGHSH and CDR2 LQKENI. The CDR3 nucleotides are TGTGCCAGCTCACCACCGGGACAGCCCATTCAGGCGGCTGGAAACACCATATATTTT. It codes for CASSPPGQPIQAAGNTIYF.

This sequence joins TRBV28 and TRBJ1-5; D not resolved. Germline values: CDR1 MDHEN, CDR2 SYDVKM. This CDR3 region has 16 residues. Trimming took off 3 bases at V and 7 bases at J, with 19 bases between the two ends. In nucleotides, the CDR3 is TGTGCCAGCAGTTTCATGTCCCTGGGAACGGGACAGCCCCAGCATTTT. Amino acids: CASSFMSLGTGQPQHF.

The V gene is TRBV27, the J gene TRBJ1-1, with TRBD1 matching 7 bases. The V gene's germline CDR1 is MNHEY and CDR2 SMNVEV (reference sequence). The V gene end was trimmed by 6 bases and the J gene end by 3 bases; junction bases not matched to a gene: 10. The CDR3 spans 15 residues. Here the CDR3 DNA reads TGTGCCAGCAGATCCGGGACAGTAAAGGACACTGAAGCTTTCTTT. This sequence encodes CASRSGTVKDTEAFF.

This chain connects TRBV28 to TRBJ1-2; D gene uncertain. The ends were cut back, 4 bases at V and 3 bases at J, with 9 bases in the middle. From germline, CDR1 is MDHEN and CDR2 SYDVKM. CDR3 length: 13 residues. CDR3 amino acids: CASSSSSHYGYTF. The CDR3 nucleotides read TGTGCCAGCAGTTCTTCCTCCCACTATGGCTACACCTTC.

This clone was seen only a few times. The chain uses TRBV21-1 and TRBJ2-2; the table calls TRBD2, which could not be checked here. TRBV21-1 is classified as a pseudogene. The CDR3 is made up of 17 amino acids. The CDR3 DNA sequence: TGTGCCAGCAGCAAAGCAGCACTAGCGGGACTCACCGGGGAGCTGTTTTTT. Protein sequence: CASSKAALAGLTGELFF.

The CDR3 is CSAGRGTEAFF. The CDR3, as DNA: TGCAGTGCTGGACGGGGCACTGAAGCTTTCTTT. The rearrangement links TRBV20-1 to TRBJ1-1; D uncertain. CDR3 size: 11 residues. Germline V CDR1 and CDR2: DFQATT, SNEGSKA (reference sequence). V lost 5 bases, J lost 4 bases, and 8 bases lay in between.

The CDR3 DNA reads TGCGCCAGCAGCTTGGCTAGCGGGGTGTACGAGCAGTACTTC. Its protein is CASSLASGVYEQYF. The rearrangement links TRBV5-1 to TRBJ2-7, with 9 bases matching TRBD2. The CDR3 is made up of 14 amino acids. With V trimmed by 0 bases and J by 4 bases, 2 bases remained unmatched. Germline V gives CDR1 SGHRS, CDR2 YFSETQ.

Here the CDR3 reads CASSYFGGNYGYTF. The CDR3 nucleotides read TGTGCCAGCAGCTATTTTGGGGGGAACTATGGCTACACCTTC. V is TRBV6-5 and J is TRBJ1-2, with D perhaps TRBD1 (5 bases). V was clipped by 6 bases and J by 2 bases, with 13 bases between them. This CDR3 is 14 amino acids long. Germline V gives CDR1 MNHEY, CDR2 SVGAGI.

This clone showed up just once. The rearrangement joins TRBV5-4 to TRBJ1-1; D is possibly TRBD1 (5 bases). The ends were cut back, 1 base at V and 1 base at J, with 11 bases in the middle. Per germline, CDR1 SGHNT and CDR2 YYREEE (reference sequence). This CDR3 comprises 15 residues. The CDR3 loop reads CASSLWGGANTEAFF. For the CDR3, the DNA is TGTGCCAGCAGCTTGTGGGGGGGTGCGAACACTGAAGCTTTCTTT.

DNA of the CDR3: TGTGCCAGTAGTAGAACCCCAGGGAGGACTGAAGCTTTCTTT. This codes for CASSRTPGRTEAFF. This rearrangement joins TRBV19 to TRBJ1-1; the D gene is possibly TRBD1 (5 bases). This CDR3 comprises 14 residues. V was shortened by 4 bases and J by 5 bases, with 14 bases between the two germline ends. CDR1 LNHDA and CDR2 SQIVND come from the germline V gene (reference sequence). Full variable domain (remainder filled in from reference TRBV19 and TRBJ1-1): DGGITQSPKYLFRKEGQNVTLSCEQNLNHDAMYWYRQDPGQGLRLIYYSQIVNDFQKGDIAEGYSVSREKKESFPLTVTSAQKNPTAFYLCASSRTPGRTEAFFGQGTRLTVV.

CDR3 DNA sequence: TGTGCCAGCAGTATAACAGGGGGCGGTTATGGCTACACCTTC. Its protein product is CASSITGGGYGYTF. V gene TRBV27 combines with J gene TRBJ1-2; 9 bases align to TRBD1. Germline-derived CDR1 and CDR2 are MNHEY and SMNVEV (reference sequence). V gave up 5 bases and J gave up 5 bases; unmatched junction bases: 6. This CDR3 has 14 residues.

The rearrangement links TRBV28 to TRBJ1-4, with 9 bases lining up with TRBD1. The CDR3 is 15 amino acids. The junction had 7 bases not matched to a gene; V was cut back by 6 bases and J by 5 bases. Germline lookup yields CDR1 MDHEN and CDR2 SYDVKM. As DNA, the CDR3 is TGTGCCAGCAGCCCCCGGACAGGGGCGAATGAAAAACTGTTTTTT. Translating gives CASSPRTGANEKLFF.

V and J are TRBV19 and TRBJ2-7, with 10 bases aligning to TRBD2. With V trimmed by 1 base and J by 0 bases, 0 bases remained unmatched. This CDR3 contains 15 residues. From germline, CDR1 is LNHDA and CDR2 SQIVND (reference sequence). Here the CDR3 reads CASSIGTSGSYEQYF. In DNA, the CDR3 is TGTGCCAGTAGTATAGGGACTAGCGGCTCCTACGAGCAGTACTTC.

The chain couples TRBV4-1 to TRBJ2-3; D gene ambiguous. This CDR3 has 16 amino acids. The germline gives CDR1 MGHRA, CDR2 YSYEKL. V dropped 1 base and J dropped 1 base, with 12 bases sitting between them. The CDR3, as DNA: TGCGCCAGCAGCCAAGGGCCGTTACAAGGCACAGATACGCAGTATTTT. Protein sequence: CASSQGPLQGTDTQYF.

This clone was found once. The rearrangement joins TRBV5-1 to TRBJ2-5; D is unclear. This CDR3 has 13 amino acids. Germline lookup yields CDR1 SGHRS and CDR2 YFSETQ. V was shortened by 0 bases and J by 2 bases, with 5 bases between the two germline ends. Here the CDR3 reads CASSLGLQETQYF. The CDR3 region has the DNA TGCGCCAGCAGCTTGGGGCTTCAAGAGACCCAGTACTTC.

The chain uses TRBV5-5 and TRBJ2-1, with TRBD2 identical over 9 bases. The germline V gene encodes CDR1 SGHKS and CDR2 YYEKEE (reference sequence). J was trimmed by 7 bases and V by 1 base; bases with no gene match: 6. The length of the CDR3 is 15 residues. The CDR3 loop reads CASSLQPSGKNEQFF. In DNA, the CDR3 is TGTGCCAGCAGCTTGCAGCCTAGCGGGAAGAATGAGCAGTTCTTC.